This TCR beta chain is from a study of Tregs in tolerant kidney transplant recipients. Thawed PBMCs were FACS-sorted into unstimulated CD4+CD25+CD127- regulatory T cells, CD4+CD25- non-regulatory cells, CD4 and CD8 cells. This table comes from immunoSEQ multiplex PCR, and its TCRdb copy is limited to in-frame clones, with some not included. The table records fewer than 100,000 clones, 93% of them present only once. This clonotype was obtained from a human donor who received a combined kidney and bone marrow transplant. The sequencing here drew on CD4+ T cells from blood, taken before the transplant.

The CDR3 coding sequence is TGTGCCAGCAGCTTGACCCGGGACAGGGGATCGTTTAGCAATCAGCCCCAGCATTTT. Its translation: CASSLTRDRGSFSNQPQHF. The chain couples TRBV7-8 to TRBJ1-5; 10 bases map to TRBD1. The ends lost 3 bases at V and 0 bases at J; junction bases unmatched: 11. CDR3 length equals 19 residues. Per the germline V gene, CDR1 is SGHVS and CDR2 is FQNEAQ.